This passage covers 8 T cell receptor beta chains from one sample sequenced in a study of shared clonotypes between healthy human individuals. Some clones are missing from TCRdb's copy, which holds only in-frame ones; the method was immunoSEQ multiplex PCR. The sample holds approximately 530,000 clones, 95% to 96% seen once. The source material was naive CD4+ T cells sorted from blood. Subset reported: CD45RA+ positively selected. These receptors originate from a woman aged 25 to 39 in good health.

V gene TRBV18 combines with J gene TRBJ1-3; no reliable D call. The V gene's germline CDR1 is KGHSH and CDR2 LQKENI. V lost 3 bases, J lost 7 bases, and 16 bases lay in between. There are 15 residues in the CDR3. DNA for the CDR3: TGTGCCAGCTCACCTCGGACCCCAGGCGGCAACACCATATATTTT. It specifies CASSPRTPGGNTIYF.

The V call is TRBV5-5, the J call TRBJ2-7; D tentatively fits TRBD1 or TRBD2 (5 bases each). Trimming shortened V by 4 bases and J by 2 bases, and 10 bases separated the two germline ends. This CDR3 spans 13 amino acids. Germline V gives CDR1 SGHKS, CDR2 YYEKEE (reference sequence). CDR3 sequence (DNA): TGTGCCAGCAGCCATTGGGGGACCTACGAGCAGTACTTC. Amino acids: CASSHWGTYEQYF.

V gene TRBV7-2 combines with J gene TRBJ2-7; 7 bases map to TRBD2. Germline assignment: CDR1 SGHTA and CDR2 FQGNSA. This CDR3 is built from 14 residues. The V gene end was trimmed by 1 base and the J gene end by 7 bases; junction bases not matched to a gene: 7. The CDR3 reads CASSLGNWEGEQYF. The CDR3, as DNA: TGTGCCAGCAGCTTAGGGAATTGGGAGGGAGAGCAGTACTTC.

This chain joins TRBV10-3 and TRBJ2-3; TRBD2 aligns across 11 bases. Germline loops: CDR1 ENHRY, CDR2 SYGVKD. The CDR3 sequence is 13 residues long. The ends lost 10 bases at V and 5 bases at J; junction bases unmatched: 5. The CDR3 region has the DNA TGTGCCAGCGGGACTAGCGGTTTAGATACGCAGTATTTT. Amino acid sequence: CASGTSGLDTQYF.

J is TRBJ2-1 and V is TRBV4-1; TRBD2 matches at 8 bases. The CDR3 has 18 residues. Germline CDR1 reads MGHRA; CDR2 reads YSYEKL. J lost 0 bases, V lost 3 bases, and 10 bases had no gene match. The CDR3 bases are TGCGCCAGCAGCCAGCCGGGCAACGCGGGAGGCTCCTACAATGAGCAGTTCTTC. Translation gives CASSQPGNAGGSYNEQFF.

This chain uses TRBV4-1 with TRBJ2-3, with 9 nucleotides matching TRBD1. Germline V gene lookup returns CDR1 MGHRA and CDR2 YSYEKL. The CDR3 sequence is 15 residues long. Germline trimming cut 6 bases from V and 6 bases from J; bases unmatched to any gene: 10. CDR3 nucleotide sequence: TGCGCCAGCAGAAGCGGGGACAGGGATTCTGATACGCAGTATTTT. This translates into CASRSGDRDSDTQYF.

This clone has more than one count but fewer than ten. This rearrangement joins TRBV27 to TRBJ2-2; D not resolved. The CDR3 consists of 13 residues. Germline CDR1 reads MNHEY; CDR2 reads SMNVEV (reference sequence). The V end lost 7 bases, the J end lost 2 bases, and 8 bases lay between the germline ends. The CDR3 region is CASTSINTGELFF. The CDR3 DNA reads as TGTGCCAGCACCTCGATAAACACCGGGGAGCTGTTTTTT.

The rearrangement uses TRBV28 and TRBJ1-5; D ambiguous. The CDR3 loop spans 15 amino acids. V was cut by 4 bases and J by 1 base, with 11 bases left in between. Germline values: CDR1 MDHEN, CDR2 SYDVKM. CDR3 in DNA: TGTGCCAGCAGTTCCTCGGGGAAGAGCAATCAGCCCCAGCATTTT. Its translation is CASSSSGKSNQPQHF.